This T cell receptor beta chain was sequenced in a study of shared clonotypes between healthy human individuals (dated by TCRdb to 2018 to 2020). Broadly, across the study: Two women and a few men aged 18 to 49 years were included in the cohort. The study deeply sequenced blood TCR repertoires of five healthy adults to estimate repertoire size and the extent of clonotype sharing between individuals. Each donor's leukapheresis produced roughly between roughly 0.9 and 9 billion PBMCs. For each donor, CD4 naive and CD4 memory were each given three plates, CD8 naive was given two plates, and CD8 memory was given one plate. To increase sequencing depth and limit assay-specific biases, TCR repertoire library preparation and sequencing were carried out by different laboratories using diverse techniques. The investigation overall reported the following: Across a handful of donors, approximately 5% of naive CD4, approximately 3.6% of naive CD8, about 2% of memory CD4, and 0.4% of memory CD8 clonotypes were shared. Clonotypes shared by all four sorted-subset donors showed higher generation probabilities than non-shared clonotypes. Estimated clonotype richness was generally larger for naive than for memory subsets. The small number of donors limited the genetic and exposure-history diversity represented. Only blood was sampled, and tissue TCR repertoires likely differ from those in blood. Rarefaction of sorted-subset datasets indicated incomplete sequencing despite the large sequencing depth. Based on pairwise subsampling, the degree of clonotype sharing among donors was expected to be affected by sequencing depth.

The donors were healthy, HIV-negative adults who had no recently reported acute infections or vaccinations. All donors were Caucasian adults living in Nashville, Tennessee, USA. CD4+ T cells were enriched by magnetic negative selection, after which naive cells were positively selected on CD45RA and the negative fraction was taken as the memory subset. After blood collection by leukapheresis, PBMCs were isolated using Ficoll-Histopaque density gradient centrifugation and then cryopreserved in the vapor phase of liquid nitrogen. Purity and quantity of every magnetically sorted T cell population were checked by analytical flow cytometry. Genomic DNA was isolated from each sorted fraction and quantified by UV absorbance on a Nanodrop 2000c. Concerning this clone itself: What this receptor recognizes is not known. Base qualities are not provided; no much larger clone lies one nucleotide away.

CDR1 SGHNT and CDR2 YENEEA are derived from the germline V gene. Including cysteine and phenylalanine, the CDR3 has 17 amino acids. Only the CDR3 DNA is retained, 51 bases long and in frame from the first base. From V the trimming removes 5 bases and from J it removes 0 bases, while the gene matches leave 7 bases of the junction unaccounted for. Using the deep immunoSEQ assay, multiplex PCR amplified TCR CDR3 regions from genomic DNA. Extracted genomic DNA from each cell subset was spread evenly across all wells of several immunoSEQ 96-well plates, with each plate serving as a replicate. For sorted subsets, roughly 200 ng genomic DNA, equal to approximately 30,000 T cell genomes, was loaded into each replicate PCR. Purified libraries were measured with a Qubit 3.0 fluorometer, size-checked on a Bioanalyzer 2100, and measured again with the KAPA Library Quantification kit. Every immunoSEQ 96-well plate was sequenced on a separate single-read 150-cycle Illumina NextSeq 550 flow cell. In the source study's methods: Because the immunoSEQ output held only junctional sequences and lacked quality scores, the filtering could not match the filtering applied to full-length reads. Sequences were annotated with PyIR, a Python wrapper for IgBLAST v1.9, and V/J genes and CDR3 were assigned using IMGT germline references. Reads with weak V/J assignments (E-value above 1e-6), missing CDR3, stop codons, out-of-frame junctions, or ambiguous translated residues were removed. V3J clonotypes were defined as sequences sharing an identical inferred V gene, J gene, and CDR3 amino acid sequence. Percentage overlap between repertoires was computed as shared unique clonotypes divided by the size of the smaller repertoire. Three approaches were used to assess repertoire richness: RTK rarefaction, the Chao1 estimator, and Recon v2.1 estimates of unobserved clonotypes. Generation probabilities for all TCRbeta clonotypes obtained by the gDNA method from a few donors were computed using OLGA. TCRdb took this table from immuneACCESS and kept in-frame rearrangements with V and J called. Such tables lack part of the clones; where checked against another copy, unresolved V genes explain under half of the gap, and the rest is unexplained. V and J calls and clone size are as listed in that table; D and trimming were resolved from the DNA. This sample comprises approximately 180,000 clones, approximately 95% of them detected only once. Of the sample, 0.067% is held by the ten largest clones.

In this chain, TRBV11-3 is recombined with TRBJ2-2, with TRBD2 identical over 9 junction bases. This sequence originates from a woman between 25 and 40 years old in good health. Sequencing used naive CD4+ T cells sorted from blood. The sample's cell subset or site label is to be understood as: CD45RA+ positively selected. The CDR3 protein: CASSRGASGANTGELFF. The DNA is as follows: TGTGCCAGCAGCCGAGGTGCTAGCGGGGCGAACACCGGGGAGCTGTTTTTT.